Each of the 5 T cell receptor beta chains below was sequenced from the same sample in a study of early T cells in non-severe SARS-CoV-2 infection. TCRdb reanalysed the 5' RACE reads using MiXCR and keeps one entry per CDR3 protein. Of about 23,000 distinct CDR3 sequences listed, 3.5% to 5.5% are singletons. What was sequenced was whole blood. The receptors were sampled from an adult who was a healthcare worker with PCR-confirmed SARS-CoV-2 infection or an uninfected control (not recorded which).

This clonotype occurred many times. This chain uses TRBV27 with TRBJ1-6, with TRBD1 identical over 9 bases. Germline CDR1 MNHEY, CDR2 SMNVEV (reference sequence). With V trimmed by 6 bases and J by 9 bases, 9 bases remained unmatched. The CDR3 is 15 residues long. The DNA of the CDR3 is TGTGCCAGCAGCCCGGGACAGGGCTTGGGTTCACCCCTCCACTTT. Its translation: CASSPGQGLGSPLHF.

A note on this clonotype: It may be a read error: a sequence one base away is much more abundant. The DNA for the CDR3 is TGTGCCAGCAGATTGGGACTGTACGCAGATACGCAGTATTTT. As protein: CASRLGLYADTQYF. The genes are TRBV7-2 and TRBJ2-3; D is possibly TRBD2 (6 bases). The CDR3 is 14 amino acids. The V gene lost 6 bases and the J gene lost 4 bases, with 14 bases spanning the gap. Germline CDR1 and CDR2: SGHTA and FQGNSA.

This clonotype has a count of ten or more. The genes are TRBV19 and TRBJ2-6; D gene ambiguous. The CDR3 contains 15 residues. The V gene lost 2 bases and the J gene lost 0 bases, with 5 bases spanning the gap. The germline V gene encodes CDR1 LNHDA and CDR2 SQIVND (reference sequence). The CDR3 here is CASSIMASGANVLTF. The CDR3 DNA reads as TGTGCCAGTAGTATAATGGCCTCTGGGGCCAACGTCCTGACTTTC.

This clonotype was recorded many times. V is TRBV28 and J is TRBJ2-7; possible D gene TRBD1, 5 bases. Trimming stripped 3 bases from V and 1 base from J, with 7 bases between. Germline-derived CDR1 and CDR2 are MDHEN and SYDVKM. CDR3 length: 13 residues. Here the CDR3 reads CASSFAGSYEQYF. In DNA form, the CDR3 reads TGTGCCAGCAGTTTCGCAGGGTCCTACGAGCAGTACTTC.

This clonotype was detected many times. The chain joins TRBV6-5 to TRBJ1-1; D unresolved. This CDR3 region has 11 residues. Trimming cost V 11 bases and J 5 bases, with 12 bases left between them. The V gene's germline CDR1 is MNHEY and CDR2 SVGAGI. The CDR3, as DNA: TGTGCCTGTATCGGGAGAACTGAAGCTTTCTTT. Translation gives CACIGRTEAFF.